The present T cell receptor beta chain was sequenced within a study of response to subunit inactivated influenza vaccine. TCRdb recomputed calls from the RT-PCR reads with MiXCR, one row per CDR3 protein. The sample contains around 750,000 distinct CDR3 sequences, about 20% of which appear only once. To note about this clonotype: Its specificity is not known.

Overall study results and limits: Seasonal influenza vaccination, on each occasion, was suggested by the authors to recruit few new T cells.

The TCR originated in a man aged 50 or older who received an inactivated influenza vaccine. Material: PBMCs from blood, obtained roughly 5 days after vaccination.

This CDR3 is CASRTGVQETQYF. CDR3 coding DNA: TGTGCCAGCAGGACAGGGGTCCAAGAGACCCAGTACTTC. The chain combines TRBV6-1 with TRBJ2-5; 8 bases fit TRBD1. CDR1 is MNHNS and CDR2 is SASEGT in the germline V gene. V shed 6 bases, J shed 1 base, and the junction held 1 base outside the gene matches. This CDR3 has 13 amino acids.